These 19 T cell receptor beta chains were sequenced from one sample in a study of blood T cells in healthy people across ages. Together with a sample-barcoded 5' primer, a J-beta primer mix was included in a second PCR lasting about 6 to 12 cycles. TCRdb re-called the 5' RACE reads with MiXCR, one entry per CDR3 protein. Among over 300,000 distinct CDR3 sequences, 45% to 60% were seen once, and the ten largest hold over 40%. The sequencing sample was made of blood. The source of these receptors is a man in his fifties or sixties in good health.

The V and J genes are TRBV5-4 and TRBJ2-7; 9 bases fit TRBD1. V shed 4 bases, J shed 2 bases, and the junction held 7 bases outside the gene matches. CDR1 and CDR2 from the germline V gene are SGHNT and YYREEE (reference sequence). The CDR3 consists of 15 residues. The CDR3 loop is CASSRTGGEAYEQYF. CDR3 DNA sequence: TGTGCCAGCAGCCGTACAGGGGGCGAAGCCTACGAGCAGTACTTC.

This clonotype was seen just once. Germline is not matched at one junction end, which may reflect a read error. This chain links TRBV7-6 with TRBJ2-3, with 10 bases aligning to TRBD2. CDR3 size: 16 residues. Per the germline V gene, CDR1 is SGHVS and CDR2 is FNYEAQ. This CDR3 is CASSLGAGGRTDTRYF. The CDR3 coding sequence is TGTGCCAGCAGCTTAGGAGCGGGGGGGCGGACAGATACGCGGTATTTT.

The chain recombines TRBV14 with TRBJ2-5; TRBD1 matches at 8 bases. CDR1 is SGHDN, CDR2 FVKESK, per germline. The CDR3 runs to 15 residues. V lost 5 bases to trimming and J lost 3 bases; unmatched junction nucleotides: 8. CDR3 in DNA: TGTGCCAGCAGCATCCTGACAGGGGCTAAAGAGACCCAGTACTTC. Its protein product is CASSILTGAKETQYF.

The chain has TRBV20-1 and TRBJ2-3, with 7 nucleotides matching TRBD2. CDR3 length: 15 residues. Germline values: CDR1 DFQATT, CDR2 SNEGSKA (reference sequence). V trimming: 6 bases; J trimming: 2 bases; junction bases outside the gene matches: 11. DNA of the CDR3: TGCAGTGCGGACACCGGGGGAGGGGACACAGATACGCAGTATTTT. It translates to CSADTGGGDTDTQYF.

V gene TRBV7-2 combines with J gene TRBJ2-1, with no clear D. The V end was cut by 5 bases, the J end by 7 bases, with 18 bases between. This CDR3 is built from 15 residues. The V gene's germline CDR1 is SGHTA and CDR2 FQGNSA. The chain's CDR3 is CASSPRSVPLNEQFF. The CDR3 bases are TGTGCCAGCAGCCCGCGATCAGTACCCTTGAATGAGCAGTTCTTC.

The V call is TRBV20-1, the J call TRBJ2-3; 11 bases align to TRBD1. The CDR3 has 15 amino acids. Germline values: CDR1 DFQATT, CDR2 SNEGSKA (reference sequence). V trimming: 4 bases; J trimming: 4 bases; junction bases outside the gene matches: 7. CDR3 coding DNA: TGCAGTGCTACCCCGGACAGGGGGCTGGCAGATACGCAGTATTTT. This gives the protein CSATPDRGLADTQYF.

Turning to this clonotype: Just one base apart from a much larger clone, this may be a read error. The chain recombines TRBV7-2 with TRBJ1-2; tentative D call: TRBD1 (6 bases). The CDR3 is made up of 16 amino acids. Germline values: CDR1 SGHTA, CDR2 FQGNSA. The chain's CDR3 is CANSLRLGGSNYGYTF. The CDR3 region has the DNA TGTGCCAACAGCCTTAGATTAGGGGGTTCTAACTATGGCTACACCTTC.

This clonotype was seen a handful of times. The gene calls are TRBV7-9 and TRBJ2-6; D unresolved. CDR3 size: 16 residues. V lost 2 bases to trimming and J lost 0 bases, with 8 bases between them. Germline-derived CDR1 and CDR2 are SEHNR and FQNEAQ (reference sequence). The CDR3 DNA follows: TGTGCCAGCAGCTTAACCGTGAGCTCTGGGGCCAACGTCCTGACTTTC. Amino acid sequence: CASSLTVSSGANVLTF.

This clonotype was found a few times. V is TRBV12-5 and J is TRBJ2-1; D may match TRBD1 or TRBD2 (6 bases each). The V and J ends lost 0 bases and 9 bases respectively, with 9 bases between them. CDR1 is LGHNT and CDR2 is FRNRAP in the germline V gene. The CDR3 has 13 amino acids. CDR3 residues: CASGLVQGGEQFF. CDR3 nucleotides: TGTGCTAGTGGTTTGGTACAGGGAGGTGAGCAGTTCTTC.

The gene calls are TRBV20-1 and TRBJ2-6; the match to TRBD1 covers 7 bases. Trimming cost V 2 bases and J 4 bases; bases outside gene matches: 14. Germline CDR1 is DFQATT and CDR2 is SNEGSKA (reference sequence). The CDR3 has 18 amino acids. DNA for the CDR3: TGCAGTGCTAGAAATTGGTTAGGGGGCGCCGGAGGGGCCAACGTCCTGACTTTC. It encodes CSARNWLGGAGGANVLTF.

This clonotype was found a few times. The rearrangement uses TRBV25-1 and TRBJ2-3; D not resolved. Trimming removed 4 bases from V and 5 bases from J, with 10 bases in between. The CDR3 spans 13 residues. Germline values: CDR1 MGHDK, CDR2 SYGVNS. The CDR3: CASSVSVQDTQYF. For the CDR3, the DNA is TGTGCCAGCAGTGTATCGGTGCAAGATACGCAGTATTTT. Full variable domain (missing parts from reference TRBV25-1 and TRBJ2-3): EADIYQTPRYLVIGTGKKITLECSQTMGHDKMYWYQQDPGMELHLIHYSYGVNSTEKGDLSSESTVSRIRTEHFPLTLESARPSHTSQYLCASSVSVQDTQYFGPGTRLTVL.

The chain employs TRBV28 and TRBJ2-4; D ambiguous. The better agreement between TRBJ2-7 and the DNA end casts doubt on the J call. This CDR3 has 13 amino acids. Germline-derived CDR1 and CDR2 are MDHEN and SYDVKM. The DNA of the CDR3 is TGTGCCAGCAGTCATTCTGGTCCCTACGAGCAGTACTTC. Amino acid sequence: CASSHSGPYEQYF.

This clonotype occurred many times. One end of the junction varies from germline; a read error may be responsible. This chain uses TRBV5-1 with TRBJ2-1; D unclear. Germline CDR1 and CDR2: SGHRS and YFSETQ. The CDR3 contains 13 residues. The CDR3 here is CASSLGSYNEQFF. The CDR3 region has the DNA TGTGCCAGCAGCTTGGGCTCCTACAATGAGCAGTTCTTC.

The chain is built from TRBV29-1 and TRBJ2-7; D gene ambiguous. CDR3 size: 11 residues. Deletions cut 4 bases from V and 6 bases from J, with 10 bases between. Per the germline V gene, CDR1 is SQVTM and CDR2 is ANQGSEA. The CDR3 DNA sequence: TGCAGCGTTGGGTGGGATATCGAGCAGTACTTC. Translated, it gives CSVGWDIEQYF.

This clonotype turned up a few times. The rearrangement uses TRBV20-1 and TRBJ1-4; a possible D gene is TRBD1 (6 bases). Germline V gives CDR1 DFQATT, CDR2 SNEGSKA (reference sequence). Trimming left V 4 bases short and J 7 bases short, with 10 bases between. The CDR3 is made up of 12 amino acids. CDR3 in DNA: TGCAGTGCTACCCCAGGGGTTGAAAAACTGTTTTTT. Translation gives CSATPGVEKLFF.

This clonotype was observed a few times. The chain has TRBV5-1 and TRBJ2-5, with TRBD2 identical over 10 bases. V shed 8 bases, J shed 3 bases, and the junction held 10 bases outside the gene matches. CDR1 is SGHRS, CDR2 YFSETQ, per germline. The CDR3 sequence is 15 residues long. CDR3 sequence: CASSPPLAGEETQYF. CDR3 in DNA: TGCGCCAGTAGCCCACCTCTAGCGGGGGAAGAGACCCAGTACTTC.

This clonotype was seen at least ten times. The CDR3 coding sequence is TGTGCCAGCAGCTTCAGCGGGACTACCTACGAGCAGTACTTC. Its protein product is CASSFSGTTYEQYF. V and J are TRBV7-2 and TRBJ2-7, with TRBD2 identical over 7 bases. Germline values: CDR1 SGHTA, CDR2 FQGNSA. V shed 3 bases and J 2 bases; nucleotides not matched to a gene: 4. The CDR3 covers 14 residues.

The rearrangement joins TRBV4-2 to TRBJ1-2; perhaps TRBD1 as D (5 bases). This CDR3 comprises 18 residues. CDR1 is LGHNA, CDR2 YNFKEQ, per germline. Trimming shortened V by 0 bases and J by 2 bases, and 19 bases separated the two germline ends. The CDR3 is CASSQDPGARAQNYGYTF. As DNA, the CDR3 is TGTGCCAGCAGCCAAGATCCTGGGGCCAGGGCCCAGAACTATGGCTACACCTTC.

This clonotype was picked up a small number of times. This CDR3 is CSAGFAGTSTDTQYF. CDR3 DNA sequence: TGCAGTGCTGGGTTCGCCGGGACCTCCACAGATACGCAGTATTTT. The V gene is TRBV20-1, the J gene TRBJ2-3, with D perhaps given as TRBD1 or TRBD2 (5 bases each). This CDR3 has 15 residues. Germline values: CDR1 DFQATT, CDR2 SNEGSKA (reference sequence). The germline V and J ends were trimmed by 5 bases and 2 bases, with 17 bases remaining between them.